This T cell receptor (beta chain) comes out of a study of blood T cell repertoires in COVID-19. The repertoire was sequenced with immunoSEQ multiplex PCR; TCRdb's copy has only in-frame clones and lacks some. The top ten clones hold approximately 4.2% of a sample with approximately 270,000 clones, 75% to 90% of them seen once. The participants were between about 18 and 90 years old and came from 20 to 30 US areas. The length of the CDR3 is 18 residues. Per the germline V gene, CDR1 is SGHVS and CDR2 is FNYEAQ. With V trimmed by 1 base and J by 5 bases, 12 bases remained unmatched. The sample was PBMCs or T cells enriched from blood (not recorded which). The receptor comes from a woman aged 25 to 39 who had recovered from COVID-19. The gene calls are TRBV7-6 and TRBJ2-1; 9 bases match TRBD2. CDR3 amino acids: CASSLDWRGGRTNNEQFF. In DNA form, the CDR3 reads TGTGCCAGCAGCTTAGACTGGCGGGGGGGCCGGACTAACAATGAGCAGTTCTTC.